Detailed here is one TCR beta chain. Methods used by the authors: Using reference gene primer amplification, nucleated cell counts were estimated. Produced via immunoSEQ multiplex PCR; TCRdb's table is partial and in-frame only. D and trimming were read from the DNA, whereas the V and J calls and clone size are those reported in that table. The sample lists over 200,000 clones; 85% were seen once. This record belongs to a study of blood T cell repertoires in COVID-19. Study context: PBMCs, B-cell-depleted T cells, or T cells were the source of the cDNA or gDNA that made up the material.

The age range of participants was about 18 to 89 years, with residence in about two dozen US areas. Participants reported their clinical history, and cohort assignment relied on those reports. The receptor was isolated from a man in his forties who had recovered from COVID-19. The specimen sequenced was PBMCs or T cells enriched from blood (not recorded which).

The CDR3: CATRLGLLGDTEAFF. The DNA for the CDR3 is TGTGCCACCCGACTAGGACTGTTGGGGGACACTGAAGCTTTCTTT. The genes are TRBV15 and TRBJ1-1; D possibly corresponds to TRBD1 (5 bases). V lost 8 bases to trimming and J lost 3 bases, with 19 bases between them. The germline V gene has CDR1 LNHNV and CDR2 YYDKDF (reference sequence). This CDR3 contains 15 residues.